The entry below gives a single T cell receptor beta chain sequence along with its context. What it binds is unknown. The PCR contained 60 Vbeta and 13 Jbeta primers. Sequencing was performed with immunoSEQ multiplex PCR; in TCRdb, only in-frame clones are kept and a portion is missing. The sample gives over 200,000 clones, approximately 80% of which show up once; over 3.5% is in the top ten. This specimen comes from a study of cytomegalovirus exposure and HLA in healthy donors. Study-wide background: An earlier analysis identified 120 million or so unique TCR beta sequences in about 190 million T cells. Among the approximately 380 donors who were genotyped, around 77% fell in the genetic ancestry cluster that is associated with self-reported Caucasian donors. Study-wide results and caveats: Most TCR beta V segments were productive about 90% or about 30% of the time in an earlier analysis.

The sequence was obtained from a male donor in good health and CMV-seronegative. The sequenced sample was PBMCs.

CDR3 loop: CASSLGNRGPALISYEQYF. The DNA for the CDR3 is TGTGCCAGCAGCTTGGGGAACAGGGGGCCCGCTCTGATCTCCTACGAGCAGTACTTC. This chain joins TRBV5-8 and TRBJ2-7, with 9 bases that match TRBD1. This CDR3 has 19 amino acids. CDR1 and CDR2 from the germline V gene are SGHTS and YDEGEE. The trim removed 0 bases at V and 0 bases at J, leaving 13 bases unmatched.